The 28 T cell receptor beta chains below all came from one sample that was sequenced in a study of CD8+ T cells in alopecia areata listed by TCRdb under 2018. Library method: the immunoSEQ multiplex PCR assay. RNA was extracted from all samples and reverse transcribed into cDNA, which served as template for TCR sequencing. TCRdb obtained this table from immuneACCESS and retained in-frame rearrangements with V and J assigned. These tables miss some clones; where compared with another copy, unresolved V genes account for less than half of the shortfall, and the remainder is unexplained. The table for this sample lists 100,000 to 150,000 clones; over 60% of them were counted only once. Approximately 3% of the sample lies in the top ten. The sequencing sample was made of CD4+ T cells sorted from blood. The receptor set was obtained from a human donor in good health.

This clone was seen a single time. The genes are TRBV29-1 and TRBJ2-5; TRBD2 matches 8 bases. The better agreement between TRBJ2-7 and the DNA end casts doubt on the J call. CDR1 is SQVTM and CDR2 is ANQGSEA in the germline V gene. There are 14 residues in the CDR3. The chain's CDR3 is CSVGIGGAIYEQYF. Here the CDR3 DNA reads TGCAGCGTGGGAATCGGGGGGGCCATCTACGAGCAGTACTTC.

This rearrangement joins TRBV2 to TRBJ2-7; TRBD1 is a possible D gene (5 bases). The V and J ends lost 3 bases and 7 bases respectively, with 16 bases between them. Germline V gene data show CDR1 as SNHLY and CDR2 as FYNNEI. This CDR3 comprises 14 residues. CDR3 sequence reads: CASSDGSGQGEQYF. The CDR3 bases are TGTGCCAGCAGTGACGGGTCAGGGCAAGGGGAGCAGTACTTC.

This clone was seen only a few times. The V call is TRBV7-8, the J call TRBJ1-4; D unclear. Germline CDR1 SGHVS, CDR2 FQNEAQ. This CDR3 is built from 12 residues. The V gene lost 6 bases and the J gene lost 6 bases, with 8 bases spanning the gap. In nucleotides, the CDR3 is TGTGCCAGCAGTCTGGTGGATGAAAAACTGTTTTTT. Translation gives CASSLVDEKLFF.

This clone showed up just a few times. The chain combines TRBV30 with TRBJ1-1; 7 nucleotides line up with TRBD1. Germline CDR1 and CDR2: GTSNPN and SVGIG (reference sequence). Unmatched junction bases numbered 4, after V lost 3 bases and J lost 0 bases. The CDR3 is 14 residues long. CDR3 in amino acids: CAWSLGQLNTEAFF. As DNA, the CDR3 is TGTGCCTGGAGCTTGGGACAGCTGAACACTGAAGCTTTCTTT.

The CDR3 sequence is CASSVKMGTEAFF. As DNA, the CDR3 is TGTGCCAGCAGCGTAAAAATGGGGACTGAAGCTTTCTTT. This chain connects TRBV9 to TRBJ1-1; unclear D gene. Germline lookup yields CDR1 SGDLS and CDR2 YYNGEE. The CDR3 has 13 amino acids. Deletions cut 1 base from V and 5 bases from J, with 9 bases between. Together with reference TRBV9 and TRBJ1-1, the CDR3 gives the full variable domain: DSGVTQTPKHLITATGQRVTLRCSPRSGDLSVYWYQQSLDQGLQFLIQYYNGEERAKGNILERFSAQQFPDLHSELNLSSLELGDSALYFCASSVKMGTEAFFGQGTRLTVV.

The CDR3 loop is CAWNRDGPLHF. The CDR3 DNA reads TGTGCCTGGAACCGAGATGGGCCCCTCCACTTT. The chain is built from TRBV30 and TRBJ1-6; D unresolved. CDR1 GTSNPN and CDR2 SVGIG come from the germline V gene (reference sequence). The V end was cut by 4 bases, the J end by 13 bases, with 11 bases between. The CDR3 sequence is 11 residues long.

CDR3 DNA sequence: TGCAGCTCCGGCTCCGCAGATACGCAGTATTTT. This codes for CSSGSADTQYF. V usage is TRBV29-1 and J usage is TRBJ2-3; D is ambiguous. CDR1 and CDR2 from the germline V gene are SQVTM and ANQGSEA. There are 11 residues in the CDR3. The ends were cut back, 8 bases at V and 4 bases at J, with 10 bases in the middle.

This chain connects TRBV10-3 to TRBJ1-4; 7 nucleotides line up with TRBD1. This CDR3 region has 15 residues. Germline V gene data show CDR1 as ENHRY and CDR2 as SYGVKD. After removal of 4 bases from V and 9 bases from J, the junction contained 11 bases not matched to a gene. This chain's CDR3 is CAISASGTVAKKLFF. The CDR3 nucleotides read TGTGCCATCAGTGCCTCCGGGACAGTAGCCAAAAAACTGTTTTTT.

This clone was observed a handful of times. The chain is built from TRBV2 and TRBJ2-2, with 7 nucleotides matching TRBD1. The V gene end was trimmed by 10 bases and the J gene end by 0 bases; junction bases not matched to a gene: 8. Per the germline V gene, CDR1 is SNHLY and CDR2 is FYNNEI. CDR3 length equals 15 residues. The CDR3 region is CATKDRPANTGELFF. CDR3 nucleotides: TGTGCCACCAAGGACAGGCCGGCGAACACCGGGGAGCTGTTTTTT. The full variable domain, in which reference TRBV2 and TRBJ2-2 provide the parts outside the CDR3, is EPEVTQTPSHQVTQMGQEVILRCVPISNHLYFYWYRQILGQKVEFLVSFYNNEISEKSEIFDDQFSVERPDGSNFTLKIRSTKLEDSAMYFCATKDRPANTGELFFGEGSRLTVL.

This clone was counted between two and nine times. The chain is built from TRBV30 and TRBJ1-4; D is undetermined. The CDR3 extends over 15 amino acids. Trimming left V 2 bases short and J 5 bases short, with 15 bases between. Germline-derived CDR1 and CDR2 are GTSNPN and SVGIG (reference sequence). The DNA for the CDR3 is TGTGCCTGGAGTACCCTCGTGGGAGGAAATGAAAAACTGTTTTTT. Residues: CAWSTLVGGNEKLFF.

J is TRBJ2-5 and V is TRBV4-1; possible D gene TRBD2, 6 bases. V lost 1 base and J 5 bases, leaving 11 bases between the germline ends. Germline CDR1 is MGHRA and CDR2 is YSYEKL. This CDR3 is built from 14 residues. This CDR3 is CASSQVIAVETQYF. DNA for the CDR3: TGCGCCAGCAGCCAAGTGATAGCGGTGGAGACCCAGTACTTC.

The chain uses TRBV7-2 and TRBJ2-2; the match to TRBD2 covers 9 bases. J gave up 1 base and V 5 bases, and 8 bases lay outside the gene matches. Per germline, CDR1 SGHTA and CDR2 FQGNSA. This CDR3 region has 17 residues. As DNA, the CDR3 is TGTGCCAGCAGCGGCCCTGCGGGAGGGGGGAACACCGGGGAGCTGTTTTTT. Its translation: CASSGPAGGGNTGELFF.

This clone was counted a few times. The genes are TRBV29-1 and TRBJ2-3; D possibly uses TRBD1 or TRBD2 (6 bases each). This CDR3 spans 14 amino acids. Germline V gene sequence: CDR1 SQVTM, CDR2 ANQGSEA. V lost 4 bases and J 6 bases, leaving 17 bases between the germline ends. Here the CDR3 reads CSVVPGAITDTQYF. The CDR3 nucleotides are TGCAGCGTTGTTCCGGGGGCCATAACCGATACGCAGTATTTT.

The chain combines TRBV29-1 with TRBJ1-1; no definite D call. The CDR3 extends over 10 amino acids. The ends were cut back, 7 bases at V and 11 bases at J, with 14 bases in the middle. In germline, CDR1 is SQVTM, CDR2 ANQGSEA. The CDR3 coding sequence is TGCAGCGACCTTCCTTCGGGGGCTTTCTTT. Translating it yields CSDLPSGAFF.

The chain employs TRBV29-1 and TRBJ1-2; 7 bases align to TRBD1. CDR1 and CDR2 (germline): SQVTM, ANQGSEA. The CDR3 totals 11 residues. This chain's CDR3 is CHSRGGYGYTF. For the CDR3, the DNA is TGCCACTCCAGGGGGGGATATGGCTACACCTTC.

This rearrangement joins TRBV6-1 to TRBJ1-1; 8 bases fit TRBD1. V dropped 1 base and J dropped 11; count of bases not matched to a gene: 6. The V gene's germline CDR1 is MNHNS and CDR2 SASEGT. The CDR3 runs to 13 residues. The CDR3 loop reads CASSEDQGAGAFF. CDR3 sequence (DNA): TGTGCCAGCAGTGAAGATCAGGGGGCTGGGGCTTTCTTT.

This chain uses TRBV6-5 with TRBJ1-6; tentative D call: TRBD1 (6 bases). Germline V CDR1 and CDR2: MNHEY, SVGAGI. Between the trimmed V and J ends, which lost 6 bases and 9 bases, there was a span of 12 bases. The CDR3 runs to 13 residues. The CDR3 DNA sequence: TGTGCCAGCAGACAGGGAACGAGTTCACCCCTCCACTTT. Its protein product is CASRQGTSSPLHF.

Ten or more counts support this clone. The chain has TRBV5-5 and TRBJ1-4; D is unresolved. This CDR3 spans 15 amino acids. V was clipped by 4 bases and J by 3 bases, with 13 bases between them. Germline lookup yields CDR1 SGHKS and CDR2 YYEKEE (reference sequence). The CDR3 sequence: CASSADPGPNEKLFF. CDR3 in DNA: TGTGCCAGCAGCGCGGACCCCGGGCCTAATGAAAAACTGTTTTTT.

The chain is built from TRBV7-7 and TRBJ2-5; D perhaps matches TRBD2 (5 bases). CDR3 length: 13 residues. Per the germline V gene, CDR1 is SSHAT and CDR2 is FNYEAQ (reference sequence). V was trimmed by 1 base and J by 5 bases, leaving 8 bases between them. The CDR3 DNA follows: TGTGCCAGCAGCTTAGGCGGGTCGGAGACCCAGTACTTC. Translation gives CASSLGGSETQYF.

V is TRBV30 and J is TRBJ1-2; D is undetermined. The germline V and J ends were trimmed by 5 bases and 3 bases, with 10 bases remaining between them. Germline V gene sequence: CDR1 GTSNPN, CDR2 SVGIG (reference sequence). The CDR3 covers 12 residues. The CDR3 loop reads CAWAQDDYGYTF. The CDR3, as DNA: TGTGCCTGGGCTCAGGATGACTATGGCTACACCTTC.

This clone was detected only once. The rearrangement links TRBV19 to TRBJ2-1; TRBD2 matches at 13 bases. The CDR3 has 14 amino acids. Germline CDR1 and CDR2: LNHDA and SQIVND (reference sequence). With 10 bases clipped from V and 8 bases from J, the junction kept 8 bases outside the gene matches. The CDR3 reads CATLGLAGQDEQFF. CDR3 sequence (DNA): TGTGCCACCCTGGGACTAGCGGGGCAGGATGAGCAGTTCTTC.

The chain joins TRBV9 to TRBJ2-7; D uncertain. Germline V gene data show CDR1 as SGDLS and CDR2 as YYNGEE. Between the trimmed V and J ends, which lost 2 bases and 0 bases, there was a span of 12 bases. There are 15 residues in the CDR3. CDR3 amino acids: CASSVGGQFSYEQYF. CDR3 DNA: TGTGCCAGCAGCGTCGGTGGTCAGTTCTCCTACGAGCAGTACTTC. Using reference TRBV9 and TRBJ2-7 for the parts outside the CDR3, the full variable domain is DSGVTQTPKHLITATGQRVTLRCSPRSGDLSVYWYQQSLDQGLQFLIQYYNGEERAKGNILERFSAQQFPDLHSELNLSSLELGDSALYFCASSVGGQFSYEQYFGPGTRLTVT.

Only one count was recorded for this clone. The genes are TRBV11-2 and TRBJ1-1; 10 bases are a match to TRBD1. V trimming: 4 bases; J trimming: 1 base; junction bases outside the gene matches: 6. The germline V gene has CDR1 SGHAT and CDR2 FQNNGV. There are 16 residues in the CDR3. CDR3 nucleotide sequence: TGTGCCAGCAGCTCATCCCGGACAGGGGGGAACACTGAAGCTTTCTTT. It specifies CASSSSRTGGNTEAFF.

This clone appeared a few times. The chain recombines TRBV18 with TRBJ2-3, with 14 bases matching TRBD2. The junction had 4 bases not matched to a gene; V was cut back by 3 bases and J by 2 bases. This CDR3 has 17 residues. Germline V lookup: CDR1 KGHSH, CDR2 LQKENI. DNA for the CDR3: TGTGCCAGCTCACCGGGGACTAGCGGGAGTAACACAGATACGCAGTATTTT. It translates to CASSPGTSGSNTDTQYF. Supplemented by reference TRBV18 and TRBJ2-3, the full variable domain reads NAGVMQNPRHLVRRRGQEARLRCSPMKGHSHVYWYRQLPEEGLKFMVYLQKENIIDESGMPKERFSAEFPKEGPSILRIQQVVRGDSAAYFCASSPGTSGSNTDTQYFGPGTRLTVL.

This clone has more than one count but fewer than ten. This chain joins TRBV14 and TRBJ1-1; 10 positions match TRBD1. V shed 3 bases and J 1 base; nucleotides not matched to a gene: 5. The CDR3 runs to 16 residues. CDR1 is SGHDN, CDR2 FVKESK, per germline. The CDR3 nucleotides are TGTGCCAGCAGCCACCGGACAGGGGGAGCGAACACTGAAGCTTTCTTT. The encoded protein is CASSHRTGGANTEAFF.

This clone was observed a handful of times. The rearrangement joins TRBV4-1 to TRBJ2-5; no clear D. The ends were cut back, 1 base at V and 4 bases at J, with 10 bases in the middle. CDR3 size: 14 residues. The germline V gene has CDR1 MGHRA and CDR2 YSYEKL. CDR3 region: CASSQVEGPETQYF. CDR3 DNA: TGCGCCAGCAGCCAAGTGGAAGGGCCAGAGACCCAGTACTTC.

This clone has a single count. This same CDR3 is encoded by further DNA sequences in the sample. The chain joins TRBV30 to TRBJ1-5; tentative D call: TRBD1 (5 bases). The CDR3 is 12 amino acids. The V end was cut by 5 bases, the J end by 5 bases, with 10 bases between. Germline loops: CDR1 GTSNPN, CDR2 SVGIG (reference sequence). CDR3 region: CAWDRGDQPQHF. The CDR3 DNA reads TGTGCCTGGGACAGAGGTGATCAGCCCCAGCATTTT.

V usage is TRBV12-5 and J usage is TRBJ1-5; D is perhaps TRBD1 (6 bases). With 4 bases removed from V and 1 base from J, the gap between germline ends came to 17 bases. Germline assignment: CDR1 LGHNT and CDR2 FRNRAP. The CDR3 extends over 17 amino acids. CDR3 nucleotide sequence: TGTGCTAGTGGTTCATCAACGGACAGCACGAGCAATCAGCCCCAGCATTTT. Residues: CASGSSTDSTSNQPQHF.